The T cell receptor beta chain under discussion was sequenced for a study of blood T cell repertoires in COVID-19. Profiled with immunoSEQ multiplex PCR; TCRdb holds only in-frame clones, not every one. The sample contains about 280,000 clones, more than 75% of which appear only once. The CDR3 has 18 residues. The V gene's germline CDR1 is ENHRY and CDR2 SYGVKD. V was shortened by 3 bases and J by 0 bases, with 18 bases between the two germline ends. The sample taken for sequencing was PBMCs or T cells enriched from blood (not recorded which). The chain couples TRBV10-3 to TRBJ1-3; D is unresolved. The sequence derives from a woman aged 60-75 years in a cohort exposed to, infected with or recovered from COVID-19 (not recorded which). The DNA of the CDR3 is TGTGCCATCAGTGAAGGGCGGGCAGCGCCAGACTCTGGAAACACCATATATTTT. Residues: CAISEGRAAPDSGNTIYF.